This TCR beta chain was captured in a study of T cell responses to AZD1222 COVID-19 vaccine. Study-wide points: Spike-specific TCR breadth and depth went up after people got two AZD1222 doses. There were mostly white British donors and more females than males, and clonal diversity was possibly underestimated. Epitopes outside B.1.351 and B.1.1.7 mutated regions reportedly drew nearly half of spike TCRs.

V dropped 3 bases and J dropped 2; count of bases not matched to a gene: 11. The CDR3 loop spans 17 amino acids. Germline V gives CDR1 SGDLS, CDR2 YYNGEE. Measured with immunoSEQ multiplex PCR; TCRdb has only the in-frame clones, and not every one. The repertoire holds 110,000 to 150,000 clones, with around 90% as singletons. A word on this clone: Its antigen is currently unknown.

The chain joins TRBV9 to TRBJ2-1; 7 positions agree with TRBD2. Source: peripheral blood, taken 28 days after the second AZD1222 dose. The source of this sequence is an adult who received the AZD1222 COVID-19 vaccine. CDR3: CASSAGGSIGAYNEQFF. The DNA for the CDR3 is TGTGCCAGCAGCGCCGGCGGGAGTATAGGCGCCTACAATGAGCAGTTCTTC. The whole variable domain, filled in from reference TRBV9 and TRBJ2-1, reads DSGVTQTPKHLITATGQRVTLRCSPRSGDLSVYWYQQSLDQGLQFLIQYYNGEERAKGNILERFSAQQFPDLHSELNLSSLELGDSALYFCASSAGGSIGAYNEQFFGPGTRLTVL.